This is a list of T cell receptor beta chains from one sample in a study of spatial heterogeneity in lung cancer. TCRdb re-called the 5' RACE reads with MiXCR, one entry per CDR3 protein. The table has around 89,000 distinct CDR3 sequences, about 12% seen once. This specimen consisted of PBMCs, obtained at surgery. The receptors originated from a male donor with early-stage non-small cell lung cancer. The CDR3 runs from the conserved cysteine through the conserved F or W. Expanded clones get a size class; other rows say once, few or many, or leave the size out.

clone size	V gene	CDR3 protein
NA	TRBV20-1	CSAIGLGTDEELFF
NA	TRBV29-1	CSVSGQGATDTQYF
NA	TRBV5-1	CASSPSSGANVLTF
NA	TRBV7-9	CASSLHGTGDYNEQFF
NA	TRBV20-1	CSASLASGSLEQFF
NA	TRBV18	CASSLLDSSYTF
NA	TRBV7-9	CASSRAQGTTQETQYF
few	TRBV7-9	CASCGLLEVTQYF
NA	TRBV20-1	CSALLAGRQETQYF
many	TRBV6-6	CASSYRRDRPNQPQHF
NA	TRBV6-4	CASSVAVSGANVLTF
few	TRBV4-1	CASSQVGYPTSTDTQYF
few	TRBV11-1	CASSFPSTDTQYF
NA	TRBV14	CASSQGSLAGAYNEQFF
NA	TRBV7-8	CASSLVGLKETQYF
many	TRBV5-1	CASNRTSGSSYEQYF
once	TRBV6-2/TRBV6-3	CASTGLAGADEQFF
NA	TRBV28	CASSPTTSVYF
NA	TRBV10-1	CASSDYFSYNEQFF
NA	TRBV2	CASSEGRAIYGYTF
NA	TRBV3-1	CASSQFSGPEETQYF
many	TRBV7-2	CASSQGQNVQPQHF
NA	TRBV6-2/TRBV6-3	CASRLRGIGTGELFF
many	TRBV6-6	CASSYGQGGYGYTF
many	TRBV7-9	CASRRGPGEQNNEQFF
NA	TRBV29-1	CSVEDSKNIQYF